This TCR beta chain was observed in a study of breast tumors, draining lymph nodes, adjacent tissues. Findings of the study overall: Luminal-like breast cancer showed significantly higher tumor–nontumor repertoire similarity than basal-like.

TCRdb itself ran the multiplex PCR reads through MiXCR, one entry per CDR3 protein. The sample contains around 70,000 distinct CDR3 sequences, over 40% of which appear only once. As for this clonotype: Antigen specificity is unknown.

Sequencing was done on a sample of breast tumor tissue. This receptor was identified in a female donor with breast cancer. Some clones in this sample may be carry-over from other donors' samples.

The CDR3 loop is CASSRRTSGRFSGNTIYF. The CDR3 bases are TGTGCCAGCAGCCGACGGACTAGCGGGAGGTTCTCTGGAAACACCATATATTTT. The chain recombines TRBV14 with TRBJ1-3; the D is unclear. The CDR3 length is 18 residues. The germline gives CDR1 SGHDN, CDR2 FVKESK. Trimming left V 4 bases short and J 0 bases short, with 19 bases between.